Detailed here is one TCR beta chain. Its antigen is not yet known. No per-base quality is available; no much larger clone lies one base away. This specimen belongs to a study of T cell responses to AZD1222 COVID-19 vaccine (dated by TCRdb to about 2021). For the wider study: A total of about 250 trial participants underwent TCR sequencing, of whom under 220 had received two doses of AZD1222 and about 25 had received two doses of the MenACWY control vaccine. Trial participants were enrolled into age subgroups of 18-55, 56-69 and 70-plus years, which contained approximately 150, 30 and 60 TCR-sequenced participants, respectively. Results and caveats for the whole study, not just this receptor: Spike-specific TCR breadth and depth rose significantly after two AZD1222 doses compared with day 0 and with MenACWY recipients. Reportedly, close to half of the unique spike-specific TCRs recognized epitopes lying outside the regions that are mutated in the B.1.351 and B.1.1.7 variants. In the small 56-69-year group, the increase in depth fell short of significance, most likely because of low power. Conclusions about previously exposed vaccinees were limited because only six AZD1222 recipients were SARS-CoV-2 seropositive at baseline. Because no samples from the day 14 peak response were available, repertoires could be characterized only after the peak T cell response. Participants were mostly white British and included more females than males, and it was suggested by the authors that clonal diversity may have been underestimated. The whole spike protein was spanned by vaccine-associated CD4 TCRs, and dominant responses were seen in regions 160-218 and 743-854.

The CDR3 regions of human TCRbeta chains were analyzed by immunosequencing. On the authors' methods: TCRs in the repertoires were matched against a reference library of SARS-CoV-2-specific TCRs that had been generated with the MIRA antigen-specificity platform. Breadth meant the fraction of unique TCRs that were SARS-CoV-2-associated, whereas depth meant the fraction of total T cells that were SARS-CoV-2-associated. Each spike-specific TCR was assigned to its reactive spike region and to a CD4 or CD8 class using the MIRA data. Log10-transformed breadth and depth values were compared by one-way ANOVA with Sidak's multiple comparisons tests. Sourced from immuneACCESS, this table was stored by TCRdb with only in-frame sequences that have V and J called. A share of the clones is absent; for the studies checked, an unresolved V gene accounts for under half, and the remainder has no known explanation. V and J calls and clone size are given by that table; D and trimming were obtained from the DNA. The sample table records 70,000 or so clones; roughly 85% of these occur just once. The top ten constitute about 6% of the sample.

The time point label for this specimen denotes: about 28 days (+/-7) after the second vaccine dose. AZD1222 recipients given second doses at about 4 weeks or at about 12 weeks were pooled, since spike-specific TCR depth and breadth were not found to differ between the two schedules. The vaccinee samples were drawn from two UK trials, COV001 and COV002, one of which was a single-blind randomized controlled phase 2/3 trial testing AZD1222 (ChAdOx1 nCoV-19) in healthy adults. For TCRbeta chain sequencing, PBMC samples from trial participants were taken at day 0 and at day 28 after the second dose. From the germline V gene, CDR1 is MNHNS and CDR2 is SASEGT. Ends trimmed: V by 5 bases, J by 4 bases; bases unmatched to a gene: 9. Taken from cysteine to phenylalanine, the CDR3 has 15 residues. The retained sequence is limited to the CDR3, 45 bases, with the frame set at the first base.

Sequencing was performed on peripheral blood, taken 28 days after the second AZD1222 dose. Recombination linked TRBV6-1 to TRBJ2-3, and TRBD1 matches 7 of the central bases. This clonotype was obtained from an adult who received the AZD1222 COVID-19 vaccine. The CDR3 sequence is CASSSFDRVADTQYF. The nucleotides read TGTGCCAGCAGTTCCTTCGACAGGGTGGCAGATACGCAGTATTTT.